This TCR beta chain was obtained from a study of response to subunit inactivated influenza vaccine. CDR3 length: 16 residues. The V and J ends lost 0 bases and 4 bases respectively, with 13 bases between them. Note on this clonotype: The antigen remains unidentified.

The study, taken as a whole, reports: The study's authors posited that every seasonal influenza vaccination enlists few new T cells.

TCRdb analysed the RT-PCR reads with MiXCR anew, one entry per CDR3 protein. Here the sample spans 400,000 to 650,000 distinct CDR3 sequences, approximately 6.9% being singletons. The specimen was PBMCs from blood, collected 23 to 25 months after vaccination. The rearrangement uses TRBV12-3 or TRBV12-4 and TRBJ1-5; D is perhaps TRBD1 (6 bases). The receptor's source is a man between 50 and 69 years old who received an inactivated influenza vaccine. CDR3 sequence (DNA): TGTGCCAGCAGTTTAGCTTCTAATAGGGGGAATCAGCCCCAGCATTTT. It specifies CASSLASNRGNQPQHF.